Included here is one TCR beta chain sequence, with context. Germline V gene sequence: CDR1 SGHNT, CDR2 YYREEE (reference sequence). The CDR3 length is 19 residues. Trimming pared 0 bases from V and 4 bases from J, leaving 24 bases between. These data originate in a study of blood T cell repertoires in COVID-19. Study at large: Spain, Italy and the United States supplied samples that represented acute and convalescent COVID-19. The analysed material was cDNA or gDNA that came from T cells, B-cell-depleted T cells, or PBMCs.

Source study methods: Estimated nucleated cell counts came from reference gene primer amplification. Profiled with immunoSEQ multiplex PCR; TCRdb holds only in-frame clones, not every one. Clonal size and the V and J genes are those of that table, whereas D and trimming came from the DNA. The table lists about 130,000 clones, approximately 89% of them singletons. This receptor was taken from a woman in her fifties or sixties with acute or convalescent COVID-19. This chain links TRBV5-4 with TRBJ2-3; possibly TRBD1 for D (7 bases). The sample comprised peripheral blood. DNA for the CDR3: TGTGCCAGCAGCTTGGGGAGGGGGCCCGGGGGCCCCGGTGCAGATACGCAGTATTTT. It specifies CASSLGRGPGGPGADTQYF.